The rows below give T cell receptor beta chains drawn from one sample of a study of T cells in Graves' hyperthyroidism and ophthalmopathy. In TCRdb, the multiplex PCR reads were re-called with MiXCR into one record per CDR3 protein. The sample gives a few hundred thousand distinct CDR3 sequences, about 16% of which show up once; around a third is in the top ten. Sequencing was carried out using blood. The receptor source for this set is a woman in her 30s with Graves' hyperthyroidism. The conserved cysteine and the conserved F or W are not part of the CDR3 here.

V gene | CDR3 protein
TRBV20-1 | SASSSAQETQY
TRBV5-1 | ASSLGGGSPQETQY
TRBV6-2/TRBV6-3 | ASNRDRVSYEQY
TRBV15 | ATSRASQETQY
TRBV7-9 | ASSLVEAISYNEQF
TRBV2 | ASSSSGVGTGELF
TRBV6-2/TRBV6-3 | ASSYGAAGNSPLH
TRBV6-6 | ASSYQGTGGYNEQF
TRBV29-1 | SVLGTTGELF
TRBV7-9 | ASSFGRENSPLH
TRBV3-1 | ASSQVGEQF
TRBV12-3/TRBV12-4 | ASRLAGSHNEQF
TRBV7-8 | ASSPRSRSEQF
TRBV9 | ASSEAGTPSYEQY
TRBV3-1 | ASSRINTGELF
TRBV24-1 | ATSDGGYEQY
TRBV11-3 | ARPPWRLNQPQH
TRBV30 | AWSLAGGGRNEQF
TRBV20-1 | SAREALNIQY
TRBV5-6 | ASSLFSETQY
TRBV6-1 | ASSESAGGRTGELF
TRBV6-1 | ASSGGTPETQY
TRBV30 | AWSSGLAYEQY
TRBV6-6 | ASSYGQGYNEKLF
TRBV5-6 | ASSAGAGTGIYEQY
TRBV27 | ASSSTGGEQETQY